This TCR beta chain was captured by sequencing in a study of monozygotic twins with cystic fibrosis. The study, taken as a whole, reports: Monozygotic CF twin pairs shared significantly more nucleotide-identical clonotypes than unrelated CF individuals did.

The table came from immunoSEQ multiplex PCR; TCRdb's copy has only in-frame clones and leaves some out. The repertoire includes about 21,000 clones, roughly 89% of them detected once, and roughly 1.4% sits in the top ten. Points on this clone: The antigen is not known.

The CDR3 loop spans 15 amino acids. V lost 5 bases and J lost 0, with 14 bases in between. The V gene's germline CDR1 is LNHDA and CDR2 SQIVND (reference sequence). This TCR was sampled from a girl between 2 and 10 years old with cystic fibrosis. The rearrangement uses TRBV19 and TRBJ2-7; D is uncertain. The sequenced sample consisted of blood. The CDR3 DNA is TGTGCCAGTAGTCCCCTGGGGTCCTACTCCTACGAGCAGTACTTC. It codes for CASSPLGSYSYEQYF.